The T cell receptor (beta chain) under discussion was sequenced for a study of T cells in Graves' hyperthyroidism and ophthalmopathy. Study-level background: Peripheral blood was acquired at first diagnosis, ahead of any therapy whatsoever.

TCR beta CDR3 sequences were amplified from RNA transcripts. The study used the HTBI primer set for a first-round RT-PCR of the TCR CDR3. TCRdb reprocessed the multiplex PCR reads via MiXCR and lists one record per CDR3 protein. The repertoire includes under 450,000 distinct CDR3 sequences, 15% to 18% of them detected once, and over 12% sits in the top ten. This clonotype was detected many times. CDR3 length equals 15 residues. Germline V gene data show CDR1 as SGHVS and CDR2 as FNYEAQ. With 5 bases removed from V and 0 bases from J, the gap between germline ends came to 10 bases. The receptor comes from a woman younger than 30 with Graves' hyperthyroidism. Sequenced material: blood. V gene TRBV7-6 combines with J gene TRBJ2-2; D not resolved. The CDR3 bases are TGTGCCAGCAGCGCCCGGTCCACGAACACCGGGGAGCTGTTTTTT. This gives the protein CASSARSTNTGELFF.